These 15 T cell receptor beta chains were sequenced from one sample in a study of blood T cell repertoires in COVID-19. This table comes from immunoSEQ multiplex PCR, and its TCRdb copy is limited to in-frame clones, with some not included. The sample shows tens of thousands of clones, 78% of them seen only once. Sequencing used peripheral blood. The origin of the receptors is a man aged 60-69 years with COVID-19, enrolled during active disease.

The chain combines TRBV11-2 with TRBJ1-2, with 7 nucleotides matching TRBD1. Germline trimming cut 5 bases from V and 3 bases from J; bases unmatched to any gene: 9. Germline values: CDR1 SGHAT, CDR2 FQNNGV. The CDR3 contains 15 residues. The CDR3: CASSPKTGTYYGYTF. The CDR3 nucleotides are TGTGCCAGCAGCCCAAAGACAGGGACTTACTATGGCTACACCTTC.

The chain employs TRBV3-1 (or the pseudogene TRBV3-2) and TRBJ1-3; TRBD1 might be the D (6 bases). V lost 3 bases and J 2 bases, leaving 11 bases between the germline ends. Germline CDR1 LGHDT, CDR2 YNNKEL (reference sequence). The CDR3 loop spans 15 amino acids. The CDR3 loop is CASSQASGAGNTIYF. The CDR3 region has the DNA TGTGCCAGCAGCCAGGCCTCAGGGGCTGGAAACACCATATATTTT.

V is TRBV2 and J is TRBJ2-1, with 8 bases identical to TRBD1. Germline V lookup: CDR1 SNHLY, CDR2 FYNNEI. The CDR3 loop spans 15 amino acids. Germline trimming cut 5 bases from V and 6 bases from J; bases unmatched to any gene: 9. CDR3 nucleotide sequence: TGTGCCAGCAGTAGTGCCGGACAGGGCACCAATGAGCAGTTCTTC. It is translated as CASSSAGQGTNEQFF.

The chain carries TRBV30 and TRBJ1-5, with D possibly being TRBD1 (6 bases). This CDR3 is built from 15 residues. Germline CDR1 reads GTSNPN; CDR2 reads SVGIG (reference sequence). Deletions cut 0 bases from V and 0 bases from J, with 9 bases between. The CDR3 spells CAWSVGDTSNQPQHF. CDR3 nucleotide sequence: TGTGCCTGGAGTGTAGGGGACACTAGCAATCAGCCCCAGCATTTT.

This chain connects TRBV3-1 (or the pseudogene TRBV3-2) to TRBJ2-5; D possibly corresponds to TRBD2 (6 bases). Germline V gives CDR1 LGHDT, CDR2 YNNKEL (reference sequence). Trimming removed 0 bases from V and 5 bases from J, with 22 bases in between. The length of the CDR3 is 18 residues. The CDR3 reads CASSQESLRESLFETQYF. The CDR3 nucleotides read TGTGCCAGCAGCCAAGAATCCCTCCGGGAGAGTCTGTTTGAGACCCAGTACTTC.

Written as DNA, the CDR3 is TGCGCCAGCAGCTCTGACAGGGCTAATGAAAAACTGTTTTTT. It translates to CASSSDRANEKLFF. The chain has TRBV5-1 and TRBJ1-4, with TRBD1 matching 7 bases. Germline assignment: CDR1 SGHRS and CDR2 YFSETQ. This CDR3 is 14 amino acids long. Trimming took 3 bases from V and 3 from J; bases not matched to a gene: 2.

The rearrangement links TRBV19 to TRBJ2-7; D is perhaps TRBD1 (7 bases). Deletions cut 4 bases from V and 5 bases from J, with 12 bases between. This CDR3 has 13 residues. CDR1 LNHDA and CDR2 SQIVND come from the germline V gene (reference sequence). In nucleotides, the CDR3 is TGTGCCAGTAGTAACAGGGGCGGGGACGAGCAGTACTTC. Its translation: CASSNRGGDEQYF.

The gene calls are TRBV30 and TRBJ2-2; TRBD1 is a possible D gene (5 bases). V was clipped by 0 bases and J by 6 bases, with 14 bases between them. This CDR3 spans 15 amino acids. The V gene's germline CDR1 is GTSNPN and CDR2 SVGIG (reference sequence). The CDR3 DNA follows: TGTGCCTGGAGTGTTCTGGGGCGCTATGCCGGGGAGCTGTTTTTT. Protein: CAWSVLGRYAGELFF.

The J gene is TRBJ1-4, the V gene TRBV5-1; D gene ambiguous. Per the germline V gene, CDR1 is SGHRS and CDR2 is YFSETQ. CDR3 length: 13 amino acids. V was cut by 2 bases and J by 5 bases, with 7 bases left in between. The CDR3 protein is CASSFGVNEKLFF. The CDR3 bases are TGCGCCAGCAGCTTCGGGGTAAATGAAAAACTGTTTTTT.

This clone occurred a few times. V and J are TRBV28 and TRBJ1-2; 9 bases agree with TRBD1. Germline CDR1 is MDHEN and CDR2 is SYDVKM. The CDR3 length is 14 residues. The junction had 16 bases not matched to a gene; V was cut back by 6 bases and J by 14 bases. The CDR3 coding sequence is TGTGCCAGCAGCAAACAGGGGGCACCTATTATTTATACCTTC. Translated, it gives CASSKQGAPIIYTF.

This chain links TRBV11-2 with TRBJ2-7; TRBD1 is a possible D gene (5 bases). Per germline, CDR1 SGHAT and CDR2 FQNNGV. Deletions cut 4 bases from V and 0 bases from J, with 10 bases between. The CDR3 length is 14 residues. This CDR3 reads CASSSQVSSYEQYF. CDR3 coding DNA: TGTGCCAGCAGCTCACAGGTTAGCTCCTACGAGCAGTACTTC.

The chain uses TRBV9 and TRBJ1-2; possible D gene TRBD1, 5 bases. Trimming stripped 0 bases from V and 0 bases from J, with 12 bases between. The germline V gene has CDR1 SGDLS and CDR2 YYNGEE. The CDR3 consists of 16 residues. For the CDR3, the DNA is TGTGCCAGCAGCGTAGCACCCCAGACAGCTAACTATGGCTACACCTTC. Protein sequence: CASSVAPQTANYGYTF. The full variable domain, with the rest looked up from reference TRBV9 and TRBJ1-2, is DSGVTQTPKHLITATGQRVTLRCSPRSGDLSVYWYQQSLDQGLQFLIQYYNGEERAKGNILERFSAQQFPDLHSELNLSSLELGDSALYFCASSVAPQTANYGYTFGSGTRLTVV.

V is TRBV6-5 and J is TRBJ1-2; TRBD1 matches at 10 bases. CDR3 length equals 15 residues. Trimming at V came to 5 bases and at J to 7 bases, leaving 10 bases not matched to a gene. Per the germline V gene, CDR1 is MNHEY and CDR2 is SVGAGI. The CDR3 here is CASSRQTGGVGGYTF. In DNA, the CDR3 is TGTGCCAGCAGTCGTCAGACAGGGGGCGTCGGTGGCTACACCTTC.

V gene TRBV19 combines with J gene TRBJ2-5; TRBD2 matches 10 bases. The CDR3 is made up of 15 amino acids. Looked up from germline, CDR1 is LNHDA and CDR2 is SQIVND (reference sequence). The V segment lost 1 base and the J segment 4 bases; nucleotides outside the gene matches: 3. The CDR3, as DNA: TGTGCCAGTAGTATAGGTACTAGCGGGGCAGAGACCCAGTACTTC. Translating gives CASSIGTSGAETQYF.

The chain links TRBV9 to TRBJ2-7, with TRBD1 as a possible D gene (6 bases). CDR1 and CDR2 (germline): SGDLS, YYNGEE. This CDR3 spans 14 amino acids. V was clipped by 4 bases and J by 7 bases, with 18 bases between them. The CDR3 DNA is TGTGCCAGCAGCCGGGACATTGTCGAGGGGGAGCAGTACTTC. This encodes CASSRDIVEGEQYF.